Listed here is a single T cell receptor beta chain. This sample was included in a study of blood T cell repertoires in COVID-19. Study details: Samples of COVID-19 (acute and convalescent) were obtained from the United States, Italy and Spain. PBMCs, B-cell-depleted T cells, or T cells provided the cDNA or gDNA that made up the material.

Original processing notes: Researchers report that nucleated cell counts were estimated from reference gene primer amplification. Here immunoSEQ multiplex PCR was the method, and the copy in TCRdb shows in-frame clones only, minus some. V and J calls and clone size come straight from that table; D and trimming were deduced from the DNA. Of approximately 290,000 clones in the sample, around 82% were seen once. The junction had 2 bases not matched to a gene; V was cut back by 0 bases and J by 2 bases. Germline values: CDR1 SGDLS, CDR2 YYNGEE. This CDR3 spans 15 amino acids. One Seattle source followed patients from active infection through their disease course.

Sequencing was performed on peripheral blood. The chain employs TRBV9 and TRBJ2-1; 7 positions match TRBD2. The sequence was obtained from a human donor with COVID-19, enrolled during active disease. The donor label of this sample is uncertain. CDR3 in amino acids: CASSVAAGPYNEQFF. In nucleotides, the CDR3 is TGTGCCAGCAGCGTAGCAGCGGGACCCTACAATGAGCAGTTCTTC. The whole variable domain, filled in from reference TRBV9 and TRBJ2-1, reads DSGVTQTPKHLITATGQRVTLRCSPRSGDLSVYWYQQSLDQGLQFLIQYYNGEERAKGNILERFSAQQFPDLHSELNLSSLELGDSALYFCASSVAAGPYNEQFFGPGTRLTVL.